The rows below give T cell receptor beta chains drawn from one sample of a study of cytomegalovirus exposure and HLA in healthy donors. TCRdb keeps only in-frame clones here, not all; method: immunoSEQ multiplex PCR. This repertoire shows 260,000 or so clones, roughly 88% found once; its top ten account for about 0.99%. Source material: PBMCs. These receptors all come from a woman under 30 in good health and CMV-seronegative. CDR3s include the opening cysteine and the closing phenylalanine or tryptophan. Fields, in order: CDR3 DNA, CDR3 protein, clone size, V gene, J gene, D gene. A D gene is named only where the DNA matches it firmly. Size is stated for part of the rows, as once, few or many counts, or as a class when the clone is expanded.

cdr3_nt: TGTGCCAGCAGTTTTCATCAGGGGCAACCAACTAATGAAAAACTGTTTTTT; cdr3_aa: CASSFHQGQPTNEKLFF; clone_size: NA; v_call: TRBV28; j_call: TRBJ1-4; d_call: NA
cdr3_nt: TGTGCCAGCAGCCCTTCTCGGACACTCTTAGCTGAAGCTTTCTTT; cdr3_aa: CASSPSRTLLAEAFF; clone_size: NA; v_call: TRBV7-3; j_call: TRBJ1-1; d_call: NA
cdr3_nt: TGTGCCAGCAGCCCGCCGGGACAGGGGAGCTACGAGCAGTACTTC; cdr3_aa: CASSPPGQGSYEQYF; clone_size: NA; v_call: TRBV11-2; j_call: TRBJ2-7; d_call: TRBD1
cdr3_nt: TGCGCCAGCAGCCAATCGGACAGTATGAACTACGAGCAGTACTTC; cdr3_aa: CASSQSDSMNYEQYF; clone_size: NA; v_call: TRBV4-1; j_call: TRBJ2-7; d_call: NA
cdr3_nt: TGCGCCAGCAGCCCTGGGACTAGCGGGAGTAATGAGCAGTTCTTC; cdr3_aa: CASSPGTSGSNEQFF; clone_size: NA; v_call: TRBV5-1; j_call: TRBJ2-1; d_call: TRBD2
cdr3_nt: TGTGCCAGCAGCAGGGGGACAGGCGAAACCTACGAGCAGTACTTC; cdr3_aa: CASSRGTGETYEQYF; clone_size: NA; v_call: TRBV9; j_call: TRBJ2-7; d_call: TRBD1
cdr3_nt: TGTGCCAGCAGAGGCGGGAGAGGAGAGACCCAGTACTTC; cdr3_aa: CASRGGRGETQYF; clone_size: NA; v_call: TRBV2; j_call: TRBJ2-5; d_call: TRBD2
cdr3_nt: TGTGCCAGTAGTATATATGGGGGCGGTAGCTCTGGAAACACCATATATTTT; cdr3_aa: CASSIYGGGSSGNTIYF; clone_size: NA; v_call: TRBV19; j_call: TRBJ1-3; d_call: NA
cdr3_nt: TGCGCCACCAAACCCGGGACAGGGCCGAACACCGGGGAGCTGTTTTTT; cdr3_aa: CATKPGTGPNTGELFF; clone_size: many; v_call: TRBV5-1; j_call: TRBJ2-2; d_call: TRBD1
cdr3_nt: TGTGCTAGTGCCATAGGACAGGGAAGGCTCGAGCAGTACTTC; cdr3_aa: CASAIGQGRLEQYF; clone_size: once; v_call: TRBV12-5; j_call: TRBJ2-7; d_call: TRBD1
cdr3_nt: TGCGCCAGCAGCCAAGATGGGGGGGGCACTAATGAAAAACTGTTTTTT; cdr3_aa: CASSQDGGGTNEKLFF; clone_size: once; v_call: TRBV4-3; j_call: TRBJ1-4; d_call: NA
cdr3_nt: TGTGCCAGTGAGGCAGGGCCTCCCTACGAGCAGTACTTC; cdr3_aa: CASEAGPPYEQYF; clone_size: NA; v_call: TRBV5-6; j_call: TRBJ2-7; d_call: NA
cdr3_nt: TGCGCCAGCAGCTTGGTGACTAGCGCGATACTGGAGCAGTTCTTC; cdr3_aa: CASSLVTSAILEQFF; clone_size: NA; v_call: TRBV5-1; j_call: TRBJ2-1; d_call: TRBD2
cdr3_nt: TGTGCCAGCAGCAAGAGGGAGGGGGAGACCCAGTACTTC; cdr3_aa: CASSKREGETQYF; clone_size: NA; v_call: TRBV7-8; j_call: TRBJ2-5; d_call: TRBD2
cdr3_nt: TGTGCCAGCACCGATACAGTGCACCCCGGGGAGCTGTTTTTT; cdr3_aa: CASTDTVHPGELFF; clone_size: NA; v_call: TRBV27; j_call: TRBJ2-2; d_call: NA
cdr3_nt: TGTGCCAGCAGTGAATTGCCCCCACAGGGGGAGAGTGAAAAACTGTTTTTT; cdr3_aa: CASSELPPQGESEKLFF; clone_size: NA; v_call: TRBV25-1; j_call: TRBJ1-4; d_call: TRBD1
cdr3_nt: TGTGCCAGCAGTCCGGCAGGGCATCAGCCCCAGCATTTT; cdr3_aa: CASSPAGHQPQHF; clone_size: few; v_call: TRBV2; j_call: TRBJ1-5; d_call: NA
cdr3_nt: TGTGCCAGCAGCCCGGGGACTAGCGGAGGGAACGAGCAGTACTTC; cdr3_aa: CASSPGTSGGNEQYF; clone_size: NA; v_call: TRBV7-9; j_call: TRBJ2-7; d_call: TRBD2
cdr3_nt: TGTGCCAGCAGCCCGCGGGAGACCTACAATGAGCAGTTCTTC; cdr3_aa: CASSPRETYNEQFF; clone_size: NA; v_call: TRBV28; j_call: TRBJ2-1; d_call: TRBD2
cdr3_nt: TGTGCCAGCAGTACAAGGGCCGGGAACACCTACGAGCAGTACTTC; cdr3_aa: CASSTRAGNTYEQYF; clone_size: NA; v_call: TRBV28; j_call: TRBJ2-7; d_call: NA
cdr3_nt: TGTGCCAGTAGTCGAGGAGGCGAGCAGTACTTC; cdr3_aa: CASSRGGEQYF; clone_size: once; v_call: TRBV19; j_call: TRBJ2-7; d_call: NA
cdr3_nt: TGTGCCAGCAGTTTATCGGTTGGGGACATATTTAACTATGGCTACACCTTC; cdr3_aa: CASSLSVGDIFNYGYTF; clone_size: once; v_call: TRBV28; j_call: TRBJ1-2; d_call: NA
cdr3_nt: TGTGCCAGCAGTGAAACGGGGTTCAATCAGCCCCAGCATTTT; cdr3_aa: CASSETGFNQPQHF; clone_size: NA; v_call: TRBV25-1; j_call: TRBJ1-5; d_call: NA
cdr3_nt: TGTGCCAGCAGCTTGCCAGGGGGTTCGGAGACCCAGTACTTC; cdr3_aa: CASSLPGGSETQYF; clone_size: NA; v_call: TRBV5-6; j_call: TRBJ2-5; d_call: TRBD1
cdr3_nt: TGTGCCAGCAGCCCCTACAGGGTTAGCTCCTACGAGCAGTACTTC; cdr3_aa: CASSPYRVSSYEQYF; clone_size: NA; v_call: TRBV5-5; j_call: TRBJ2-7; d_call: NA
cdr3_nt: TGTGCCAGCAGTTACCCAGGGGGCGCAGGACAGCCCCAGCATTTT; cdr3_aa: CASSYPGGAGQPQHF; clone_size: NA; v_call: TRBV6-6; j_call: TRBJ1-5; d_call: TRBD1
cdr3_nt: TGTGCCAGTAGTATTTCGTCAGGGGGGTCCTATGGCTACACCTTC; cdr3_aa: CASSISSGGSYGYTF; clone_size: NA; v_call: TRBV19; j_call: TRBJ1-2; d_call: TRBD1
cdr3_nt: TGTGCCAGCAGTCTCGCCGGGACTAGCCCAGCCCAGTACTTC; cdr3_aa: CASSLAGTSPAQYF; clone_size: NA; v_call: TRBV27; j_call: TRBJ2-5; d_call: TRBD2
cdr3_nt: TGTGCCAGCAGCCAGGGGGCCTACGAGCAGTACTTC; cdr3_aa: CASSQGAYEQYF; clone_size: NA; v_call: TRBV6-5; j_call: TRBJ2-7; d_call: TRBD1
cdr3_nt: TGTGCCAGTAGGGTGGGACTAGCGGGAGTGTACGAGCAGTACTTC; cdr3_aa: CASRVGLAGVYEQYF; clone_size: NA; v_call: TRBV19; j_call: TRBJ2-7; d_call: TRBD2
cdr3_nt: TGTGCCAGCAGCTTAGCCCCCAGCGTGAACACTGAAGCTTTCTTT; cdr3_aa: CASSLAPSVNTEAFF; clone_size: NA; v_call: TRBV7-8; j_call: TRBJ1-1; d_call: NA
cdr3_nt: TGTGCCAGCAGGACAGGGCTGGGCTACACCTTC; cdr3_aa: CASRTGLGYTF; clone_size: few; v_call: TRBV28; j_call: TRBJ1-2; d_call: TRBD1
cdr3_nt: TGTGCCAGCAGGCTGAATACGGGTGAGACCCAGTACTTC; cdr3_aa: CASRLNTGETQYF; clone_size: once; v_call: TRBV2; j_call: TRBJ2-5; d_call: NA
cdr3_nt: TGTGCCAGCAGTGCCCGACAGGGAGTTAAGGGTGGCTACACCTTC; cdr3_aa: CASSARQGVKGGYTF; clone_size: few; v_call: TRBV25-1; j_call: TRBJ1-2; d_call: TRBD1
cdr3_nt: TGTGCCAGCAGCTTTAACAATGAGCAGTTCTTC; cdr3_aa: CASSFNNEQFF; clone_size: many; v_call: TRBV9; j_call: TRBJ2-1; d_call: NA
cdr3_nt: TGTGCCAGTAGTCTCTTAGCGACCGGGGAGCTGTTTTTT; cdr3_aa: CASSLLATGELFF; clone_size: NA; v_call: TRBV19; j_call: TRBJ2-2; d_call: NA
cdr3_nt: TGTGCCAGCAGCCGACCGGGACAGGGTGGAACTGAAGCTTTCTTT; cdr3_aa: CASSRPGQGGTEAFF; clone_size: NA; v_call: TRBV11-2; j_call: TRBJ1-1; d_call: TRBD1
cdr3_nt: TGTGCCAGCAGTTACGGGGGCTTGAATGAGCAGTTCTTC; cdr3_aa: CASSYGGLNEQFF; clone_size: NA; v_call: TRBV6-5; j_call: TRBJ2-1; d_call: NA
cdr3_nt: TGTGCCAGCAGTGACGTAGGTAGGGGGCTCGGCGGGGAGCTGTTTTTT; cdr3_aa: CASSDVGRGLGGELFF; clone_size: once; v_call: TRBV6-1; j_call: TRBJ2-2; d_call: TRBD1
cdr3_nt: TGTGCCAGCAGTTATGAAGGGGTTGGGTCCTACAATGAGCAGTTCTTC; cdr3_aa: CASSYEGVGSYNEQFF; clone_size: NA; v_call: TRBV6-5; j_call: TRBJ2-1; d_call: NA